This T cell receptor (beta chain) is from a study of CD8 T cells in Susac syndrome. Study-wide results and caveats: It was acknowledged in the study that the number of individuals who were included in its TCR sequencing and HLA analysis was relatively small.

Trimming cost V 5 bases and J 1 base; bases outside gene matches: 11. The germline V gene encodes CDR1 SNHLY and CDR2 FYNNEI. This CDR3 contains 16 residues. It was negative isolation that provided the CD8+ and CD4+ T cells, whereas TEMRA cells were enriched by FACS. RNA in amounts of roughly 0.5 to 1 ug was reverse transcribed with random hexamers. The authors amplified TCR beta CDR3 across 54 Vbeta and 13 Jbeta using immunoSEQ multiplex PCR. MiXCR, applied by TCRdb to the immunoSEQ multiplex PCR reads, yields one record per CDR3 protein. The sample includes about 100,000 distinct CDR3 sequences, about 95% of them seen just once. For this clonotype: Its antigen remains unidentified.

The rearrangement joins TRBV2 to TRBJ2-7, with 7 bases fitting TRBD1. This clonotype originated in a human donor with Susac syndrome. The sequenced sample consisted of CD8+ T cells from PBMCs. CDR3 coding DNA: TGTGCCAGCAGTTACCAATGGTCAGGGGGTTCCTACGAGCAGTACTTC. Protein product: CASSYQWSGGSYEQYF.